One and the same sample provided the 7 T cell receptor beta chains below, sequenced in a study of T cell changes during pregnancy in multiple sclerosis. Method: immunoSEQ multiplex PCR; TCRdb's copy keeps in-frame clones and lacks some. The data hold about 59,000 clones, with approximately 94% observed a single time. Sample: CD8+ T cells from peripheral blood mononuclear cells, taken after pregnancy. The source is a female donor with multiple sclerosis, enrolled in a pregnancy study.

V is TRBV13 and J is TRBJ1-2, with D maybe TRBD1 (5 bases). The germline V and J ends were trimmed by 2 bases and 7 bases, with 23 bases remaining between them. The CDR3 extends over 17 amino acids. The germline V gene encodes CDR1 PRHDT and CDR2 FYEKMQ (reference sequence). The CDR3: CASSLLLNQGAGSGYTF. The CDR3 DNA reads TGTGCCAGCAGCTTATTACTTAATCAGGGTGCAGGAAGTGGCTACACCTTC.

V usage is TRBV7-2 and J usage is TRBJ2-1, with TRBD2 identical over 10 bases. The CDR3 runs to 15 residues. Per germline, CDR1 SGHTA and CDR2 FQGNSA. The J segment lost 12 bases and the V segment lost 2 bases, leaving 10 bases of the junction unmatched. The CDR3 protein is CASSLSLAGVLGQFF. The DNA for the CDR3 is TGTGCCAGCAGCTTATCTCTAGCGGGGGTACTAGGGCAGTTCTTC.

This chain links TRBV15 with TRBJ2-4; weak D call: TRBD2 (6 bases). Trimming left V 3 bases short and J 6 bases short, with 18 bases between. This CDR3 is built from 16 residues. Germline values: CDR1 LNHNV, CDR2 YYDKDF (reference sequence). The CDR3 is CATSSRMGLTGNIQYF. In DNA, the CDR3 is TGTGCCACCAGCAGCAGGATGGGACTCACGGGAAACATTCAGTACTTC.

The V call is TRBV27, the J call TRBJ1-2; 9 bases are a match to TRBD1. This CDR3 contains 21 residues. After removal of 4 bases from V and 4 bases from J, the junction contained 25 bases not matched to a gene. CDR1 MNHEY and CDR2 SMNVEV come from the germline V gene (reference sequence). The CDR3 coding sequence is TGTGCCAGCAGTTCAAATCACTACCCGACAGGGGACGACAGGGGGGTCTATGGCTACACCTTC. As protein: CASSSNHYPTGDDRGVYGYTF.

This CDR3 reads CASSSLLAVQFF. The CDR3 coding sequence is TGTGCCAGCAGTTCCCTTCTAGCGGTGCAGTTCTTC. This chain joins TRBV28 and TRBJ2-1, with 7 nucleotides matching TRBD2. The CDR3 is 12 amino acids. J lost 12 bases, V lost 4 bases, and 6 bases had no gene match. CDR1 MDHEN and CDR2 SYDVKM come from the germline V gene.

V is TRBV16 and J is TRBJ1-4; D uncertain. Deletions cut 6 bases from V and 0 bases from J, with 8 bases between. The CDR3 extends over 14 amino acids. CDR1 is KGHSY, CDR2 FQNENV, per germline. Here the CDR3 DNA reads TGTGCCAGCAGGGGCCGTGCAACTAATGAAAAACTGTTTTTT. Translated: CASRGRATNEKLFF.

The rearrangement joins TRBV15 to TRBJ1-1, with no clear D. The CDR3 runs 13 residues. The V end was cut by 1 base, the J end by 6 bases, with 9 bases between. Germline V lookup: CDR1 LNHNV, CDR2 YYDKDF (reference sequence). In DNA, the CDR3 is TGTGCCACCAGCAGAGCAGGATCCCCTGAAGCTTTCTTT. Protein: CATSRAGSPEAFF. Looking up the rest from reference TRBV15 and TRBJ1-1 gives the full variable domain: DAMVIQNPRYQVTQFGKPVTLSCSQTLNHNVMYWYQQKSSQAPKLLFHYYDKDFNNEADTPDNFQSRRPNTSFCFLDIRSPGLGDTAMYLCATSRAGSPEAFFGQGTRLTVV.